This T cell receptor (beta chain) is from a study of blood T cell repertoires in COVID-19. Turning to the study itself: Both acute and convalescent COVID-19 samples were obtained from the United States, Italy and Spain. PBMCs, B-cell-depleted T cells, or T cells were the source of the cDNA or gDNA that made up the material.

The CDR3 spans 18 residues. V lost 4 bases and J lost 3; bases outside the gene matches: 8. Per germline, CDR1 KGHDR and CDR2 SFDVKD. Assay: immunoSEQ multiplex PCR; the TCRdb copy retains only in-frame clones and omits some. The data contain roughly 150,000 clones, more than 65% of them singletons. In its sample, this clone was seen a few times. The TCR sequence derives from a woman older than 75 with acute or convalescent COVID-19. The chain recombines TRBV24-1 with TRBJ2-3; 14 bases align to TRBD2. Sequencing input: peripheral blood. The CDR3 bases are TGTGCCACCAGTGAGACCGGGACTAGCGGGAGCCGTACAGATACGCAGTATTTT. Its protein is CATSETGTSGSRTDTQYF.